This T cell receptor (beta chain) is drawn from a study of cytomegalovirus exposure and HLA in healthy donors. Study-level background: The roughly 120 million unique TCR beta sequences, from roughly 170 million T cells, were found by an earlier analysis.

Findings of the study overall: Follow-up analysis seemed to connect common viral pathogens with several of the most significant clusters identified.

13 Jbeta primers and 60 Vbeta primers were used for the PCR. Only in-frame clones appear in the TCRdb table, and some are missing; sequencing was by immunoSEQ multiplex PCR. The repertoire holds approximately 59,000 clones, 68% seen once, with less than 20% in the top ten. With regard to this clone: Its antigen remains unidentified.

V lost 9 bases and J lost 5, with 8 bases in between. Germline CDR1 is SNHLY and CDR2 is FYNNEI. The CDR3 runs 11 residues. The chain couples TRBV2 to TRBJ2-1; D not certain. The receptor was derived from a man aged 35 to 55 in good health and CMV-seropositive. Sequencing was carried out using PBMCs. Written as DNA, the CDR3 is TGTGCCAGAAACCTAGACAATGAGCAGTTCTTC. It specifies CARNLDNEQFF.